What follows describes a single T cell receptor (beta chain). Its antigen is not identified. The CDR3 contains 12 residues. Trimming stripped 4 bases from V and 7 bases from J, with 12 bases between. Germline CDR1 is SGHDT and CDR2 is YYEEEE. Clones were read by immunoSEQ multiplex PCR, and TCRdb kept only the in-frame ones, dropping some. The sample shows 30,000 to 40,000 clones, roughly 97% of them seen only once. This entry comes from a study of T cells in tuberculosis. Study-level background: A South African cohort included IGRA-negative adolescents, latently infected IGRA-positive adolescents and adults with active tuberculosis.

Whole-study results and caveats: Active tuberculosis TCR-alpha repertoires lay closer to GMM-specific TCRs than IGRA-negative controls, suggesting clonal expansion. Active tuberculosis patients had shorter CDR3-alpha; the beta difference was nonsignificant. A GMM-specific repertoire classifier reached about 90% accuracy, AUROC more than 0.8.

The TCR was taken from a donor between 5 and 29 years old with latent tuberculosis or without tuberculosis infection. Sequenced material: PBMCs. The chain employs TRBV5-6 and TRBJ2-7; possible D gene TRBD1, 6 bases. CDR3 in DNA: TGTGCCAGCAGCCAGGGGCCCTCTGAGCAGTACTTC. It codes for CASSQGPSEQYF.